This T cell receptor (beta chain) was sequenced for a study of identical twins. V shed 0 bases, J shed 4 bases, and the junction held 6 bases outside the gene matches. Germline values: CDR1 GTSNPN, CDR2 SVGIG (reference sequence). The CDR3 has 15 residues. TCRdb ran MiXCR on the 5' RACE reads and lists one entry per CDR3 protein. The sample has fewer than 900,000 distinct CDR3 sequences; 21% are singletons. This clonotype was counted at least ten times. The sample was also linked to a second study, of T cells expressing NK-cell markers.

Specimen: PBMCs. This receptor was taken from a woman younger than 35 in good health. V and J are TRBV30 and TRBJ2-1, with 7 bases matching TRBD2. CDR3 DNA sequence: TGTGCCTGGAGTGTACGACCTAGCGGTTACAATGAGCAGTTCTTC. It encodes CAWSVRPSGYNEQFF.